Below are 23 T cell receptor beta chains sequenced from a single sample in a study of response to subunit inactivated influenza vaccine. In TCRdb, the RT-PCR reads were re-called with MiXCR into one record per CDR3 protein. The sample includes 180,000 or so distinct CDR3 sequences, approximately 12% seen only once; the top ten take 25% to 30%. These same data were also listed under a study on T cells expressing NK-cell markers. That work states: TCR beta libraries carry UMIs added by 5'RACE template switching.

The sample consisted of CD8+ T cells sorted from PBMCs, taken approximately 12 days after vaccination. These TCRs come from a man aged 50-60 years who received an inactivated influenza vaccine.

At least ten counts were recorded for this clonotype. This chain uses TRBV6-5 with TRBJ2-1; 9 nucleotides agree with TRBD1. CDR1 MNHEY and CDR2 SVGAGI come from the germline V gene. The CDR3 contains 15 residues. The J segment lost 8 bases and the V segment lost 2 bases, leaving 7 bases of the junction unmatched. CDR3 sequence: CASSYRDRVADEQFF. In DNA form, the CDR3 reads TGTGCCAGCAGTTACCGGGACAGGGTAGCGGATGAGCAGTTCTTC.

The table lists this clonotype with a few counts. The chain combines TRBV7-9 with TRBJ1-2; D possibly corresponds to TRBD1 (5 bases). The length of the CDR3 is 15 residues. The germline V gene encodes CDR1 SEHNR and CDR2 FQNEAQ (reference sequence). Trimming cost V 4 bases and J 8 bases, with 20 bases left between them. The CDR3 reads CASSSPSGTGYGYTF. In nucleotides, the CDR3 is TGTGCCAGCAGCTCTCCCTCCGGGACCGGGTACGGCTACACCTTC. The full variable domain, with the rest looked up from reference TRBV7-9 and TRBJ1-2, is DTGVSQNPRHKITKRGQNVTFRCDPISEHNRLYWYRQTLGQGPEFLTYFQNEAQLEKSRLLSDRFSAERPKGSFSTLEIQRTEQGDSAMYLCASSSPSGTGYGYTFGSGTRLTVV.

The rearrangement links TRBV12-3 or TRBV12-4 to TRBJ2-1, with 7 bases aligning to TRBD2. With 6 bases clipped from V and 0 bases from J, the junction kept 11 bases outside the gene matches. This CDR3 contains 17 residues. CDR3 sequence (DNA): TGTGCCAGCAGCCTGGGGGGGTTATGGAGCTCCTACAATGAGCAGTTCTTC. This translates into CASSLGGLWSSYNEQFF.

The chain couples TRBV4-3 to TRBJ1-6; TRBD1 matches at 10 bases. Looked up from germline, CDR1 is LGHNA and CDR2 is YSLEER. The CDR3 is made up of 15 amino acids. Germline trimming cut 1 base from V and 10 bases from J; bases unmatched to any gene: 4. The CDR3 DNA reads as TGCGCCAGCAGCCAAGTGTGGACAGGGGGATCACCCCTCCACTTT. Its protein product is CASSQVWTGGSPLHF.

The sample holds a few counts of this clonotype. CDR3 nucleotide sequence: TGTGCCAGCACCCTCGGGACTAGCGGGAGAAATGAGCAGTTCTTC. This translates into CASTLGTSGRNEQFF. This chain links TRBV27 with TRBJ2-1; 14 bases line up with TRBD2. The germline V gene has CDR1 MNHEY and CDR2 SMNVEV (reference sequence). Losses at the gene ends were 7 bases for V and 7 bases for J; bases not matched to a gene: 6. The length of the CDR3 is 15 residues.

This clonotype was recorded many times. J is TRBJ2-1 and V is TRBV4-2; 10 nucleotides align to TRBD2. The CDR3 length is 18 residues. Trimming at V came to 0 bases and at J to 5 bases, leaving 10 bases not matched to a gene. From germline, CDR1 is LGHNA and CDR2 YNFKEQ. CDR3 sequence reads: CASSQELFLAGAHNEQFF. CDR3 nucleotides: TGTGCCAGCAGCCAAGAATTGTTTCTAGCGGGGGCTCACAATGAGCAGTTCTTC.

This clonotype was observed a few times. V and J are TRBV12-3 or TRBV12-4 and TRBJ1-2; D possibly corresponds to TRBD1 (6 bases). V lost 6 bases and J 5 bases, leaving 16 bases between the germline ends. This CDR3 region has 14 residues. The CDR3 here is CASSTTGSPYGYTF. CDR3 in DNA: TGTGCCAGCAGCACCACAGGGAGTCCGTATGGCTACACCTTC.

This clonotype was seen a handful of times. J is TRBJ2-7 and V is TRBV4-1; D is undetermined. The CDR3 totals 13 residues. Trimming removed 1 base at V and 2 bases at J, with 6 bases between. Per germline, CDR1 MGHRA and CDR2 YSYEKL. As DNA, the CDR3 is TGCGCCAGCAGCCAAGGGCAGCCCTACGAGCAGTACTTC. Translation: CASSQGQPYEQYF.

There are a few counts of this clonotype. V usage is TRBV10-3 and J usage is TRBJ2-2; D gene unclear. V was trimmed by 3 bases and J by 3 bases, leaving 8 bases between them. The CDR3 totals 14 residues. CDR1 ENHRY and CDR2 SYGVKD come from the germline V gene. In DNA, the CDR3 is TGTGCCATCAGTGATTCGTCCTACACCGGGGAGCTGTTTTTT. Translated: CAISDSSYTGELFF.

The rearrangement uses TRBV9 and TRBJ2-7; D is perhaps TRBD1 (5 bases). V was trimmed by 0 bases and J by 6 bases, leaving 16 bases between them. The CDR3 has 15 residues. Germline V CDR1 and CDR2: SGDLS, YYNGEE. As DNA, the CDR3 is TGTGCCAGCAGCGTAGGGGGCAGGCCGAGCTCCGAGCAGTACTTC. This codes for CASSVGGRPSSEQYF. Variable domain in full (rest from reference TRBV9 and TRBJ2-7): DSGVTQTPKHLITATGQRVTLRCSPRSGDLSVYWYQQSLDQGLQFLIQYYNGEERAKGNILERFSAQQFPDLHSELNLSSLELGDSALYFCASSVGGRPSSEQYFGPGTRLTVT.

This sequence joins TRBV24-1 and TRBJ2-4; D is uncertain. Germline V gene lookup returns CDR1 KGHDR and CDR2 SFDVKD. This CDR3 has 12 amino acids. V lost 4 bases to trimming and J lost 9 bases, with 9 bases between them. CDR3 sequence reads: CATSERWGIQYF. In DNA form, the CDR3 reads TGTGCCACCAGTGAACGATGGGGCATTCAGTACTTC.

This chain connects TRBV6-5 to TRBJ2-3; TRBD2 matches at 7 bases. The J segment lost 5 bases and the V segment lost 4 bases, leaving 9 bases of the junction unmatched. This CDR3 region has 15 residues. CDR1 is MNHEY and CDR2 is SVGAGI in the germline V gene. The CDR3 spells CASSWREYEGDTQYF. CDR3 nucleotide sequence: TGTGCCAGCAGTTGGCGGGAGTATGAAGGAGATACGCAGTATTTT.

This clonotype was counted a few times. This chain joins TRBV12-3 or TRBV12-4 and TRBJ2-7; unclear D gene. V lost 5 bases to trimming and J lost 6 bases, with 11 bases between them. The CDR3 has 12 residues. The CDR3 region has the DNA TGTGCCAGCAGTGGAACTTTCTTCGAGCAGTACTTC. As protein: CASSGTFFEQYF.

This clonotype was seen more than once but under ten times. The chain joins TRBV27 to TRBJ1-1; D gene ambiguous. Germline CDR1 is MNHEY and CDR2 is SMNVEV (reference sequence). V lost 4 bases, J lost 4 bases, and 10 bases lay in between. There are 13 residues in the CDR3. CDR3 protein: CASSYGRLTEAFF. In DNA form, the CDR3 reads TGTGCCAGCAGTTATGGACGGCTCACTGAAGCTTTCTTT.

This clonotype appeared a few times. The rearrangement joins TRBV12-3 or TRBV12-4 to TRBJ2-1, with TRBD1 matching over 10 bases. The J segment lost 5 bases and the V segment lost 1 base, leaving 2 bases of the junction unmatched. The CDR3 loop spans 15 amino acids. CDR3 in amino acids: CASSLGGQGNNEQFF. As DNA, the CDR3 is TGTGCCAGCAGTTTAGGGGGACAGGGGAACAATGAGCAGTTCTTC.

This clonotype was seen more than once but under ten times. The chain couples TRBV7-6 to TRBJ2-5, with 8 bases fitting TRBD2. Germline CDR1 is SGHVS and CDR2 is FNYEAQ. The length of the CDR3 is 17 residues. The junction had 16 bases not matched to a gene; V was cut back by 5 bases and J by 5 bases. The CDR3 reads CASSRSGGAGIWETQYF. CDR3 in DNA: TGTGCCAGCAGCAGGAGCGGGGGAGCTGGGATATGGGAGACCCAGTACTTC. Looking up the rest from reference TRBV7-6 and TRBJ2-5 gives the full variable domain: GAGVSQSPRYKVTKRGQDVALRCDPISGHVSLYWYRQALGQGPEFLTYFNYEAQQDKSGLPNDRFSAERPEGSISTLTIQRTEQRDSAMYRCASSRSGGAGIWETQYFGPGTRLLVL.

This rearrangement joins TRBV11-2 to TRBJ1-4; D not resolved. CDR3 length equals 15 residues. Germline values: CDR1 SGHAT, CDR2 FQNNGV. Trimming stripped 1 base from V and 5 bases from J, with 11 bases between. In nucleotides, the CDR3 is TGTGCCAGCAGCTTAGTGGTCCGGGAGAATGAAAAACTGTTTTTT. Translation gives CASSLVVRENEKLFF.

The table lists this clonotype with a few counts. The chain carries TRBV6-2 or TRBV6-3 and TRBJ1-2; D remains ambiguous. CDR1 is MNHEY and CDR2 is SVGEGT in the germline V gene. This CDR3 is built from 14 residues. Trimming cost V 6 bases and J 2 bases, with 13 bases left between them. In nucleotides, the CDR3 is TGTGCCAGCAGCCAATCTACTAGGAACTATGGCTACACCTTC. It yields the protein CASSQSTRNYGYTF.

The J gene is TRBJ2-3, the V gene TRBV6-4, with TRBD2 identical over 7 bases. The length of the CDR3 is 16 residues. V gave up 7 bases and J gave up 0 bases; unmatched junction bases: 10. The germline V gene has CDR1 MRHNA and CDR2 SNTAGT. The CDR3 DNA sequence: TGTGCCAGCACAAGAGAGCGGGGATTGAGCACAGATACGCAGTATTTT. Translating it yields CASTRERGLSTDTQYF.

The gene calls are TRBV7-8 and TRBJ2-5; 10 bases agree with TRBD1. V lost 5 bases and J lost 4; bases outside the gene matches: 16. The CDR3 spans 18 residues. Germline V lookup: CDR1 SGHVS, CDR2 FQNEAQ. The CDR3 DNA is TGTGCCAGCAGCCCAAGACCGGGACAGGGGATTTTCGGAGAGACCCAGTACTTC. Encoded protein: CASSPRPGQGIFGETQYF.

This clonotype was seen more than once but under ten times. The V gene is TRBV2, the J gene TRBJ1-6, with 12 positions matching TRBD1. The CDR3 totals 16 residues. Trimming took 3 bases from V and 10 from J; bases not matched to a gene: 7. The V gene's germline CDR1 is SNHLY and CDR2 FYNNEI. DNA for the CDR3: TGTGCCAGCAGTGAGGGACAGGGGGCGGCGTGGTCACCCCTCCACTTT. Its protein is CASSEGQGAAWSPLHF. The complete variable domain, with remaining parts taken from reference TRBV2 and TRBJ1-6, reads EPEVTQTPSHQVTQMGQEVILRCVPISNHLYFYWYRQILGQKVEFLVSFYNNEISEKSEIFDDQFSVERPDGSNFTLKIRSTKLEDSAMYFCASSEGQGAAWSPLHFGNGTRLTVT.

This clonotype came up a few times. Written as DNA, the CDR3 is TGTGCCAGCAGCTCCCTAGCGGGGGGCTTCCCCCTTAGCACAGATACGCAGTATTTT. It yields the protein CASSSLAGGFPLSTDTQYF. The chain joins TRBV11-2 to TRBJ2-3, with TRBD2 identical over 11 bases. Germline assignment: CDR1 SGHAT and CDR2 FQNNGV. Germline trimming cut 4 bases from V and 0 bases from J; bases unmatched to any gene: 12. The CDR3 loop spans 19 amino acids.

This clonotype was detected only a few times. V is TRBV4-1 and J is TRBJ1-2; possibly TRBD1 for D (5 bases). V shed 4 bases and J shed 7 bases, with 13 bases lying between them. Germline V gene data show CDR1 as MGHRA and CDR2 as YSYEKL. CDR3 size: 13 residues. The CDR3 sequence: CASSLGRGRGYTF. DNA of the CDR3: TGCGCCAGCAGCCTCGGAAGGGGTCGTGGCTACACCTTC.